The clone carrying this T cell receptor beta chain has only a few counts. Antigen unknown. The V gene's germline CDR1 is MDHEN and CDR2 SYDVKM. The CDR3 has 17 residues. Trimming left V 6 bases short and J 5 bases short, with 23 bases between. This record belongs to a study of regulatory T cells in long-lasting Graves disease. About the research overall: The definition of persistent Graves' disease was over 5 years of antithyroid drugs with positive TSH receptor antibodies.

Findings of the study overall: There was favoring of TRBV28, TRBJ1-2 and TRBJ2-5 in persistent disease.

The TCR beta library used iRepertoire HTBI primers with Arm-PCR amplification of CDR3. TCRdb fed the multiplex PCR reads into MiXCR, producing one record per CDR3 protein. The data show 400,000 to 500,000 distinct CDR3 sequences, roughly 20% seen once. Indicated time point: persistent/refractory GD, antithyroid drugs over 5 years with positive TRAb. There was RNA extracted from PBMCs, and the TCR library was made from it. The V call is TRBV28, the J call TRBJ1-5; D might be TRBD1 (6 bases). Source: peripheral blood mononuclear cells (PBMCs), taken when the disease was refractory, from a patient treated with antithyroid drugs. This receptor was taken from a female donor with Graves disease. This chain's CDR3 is CASSYPGAGETDQPQHF. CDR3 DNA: TGTGCCAGCAGCTATCCCGGGGCAGGGGAAACGGATCAGCCCCAGCATTTT.